This T cell receptor beta chain was captured in a study of T-cell reconstitution after alpha-beta-depleted transplantation in children. Per germline, CDR1 MNHNS and CDR2 SASEGT. This CDR3 comprises 14 residues. Trimming at V came to 5 bases and at J to 4 bases, leaving 5 bases not matched to a gene. Points on this clonotype: The antigen is not known.

Unique molecular identifiers were incorporated during preparation of the TCRbeta library. TCRdb analysed the PCR reads with MiXCR anew, one entry per CDR3 protein. This repertoire shows just under 250,000 distinct CDR3 sequences, roughly 25% found once; its top ten account for less than 3.5%. Points from the study as a whole: Most T-cell counts and diversity one year after the transplant came from T cells that were newly produced. Where some patients showed high TCRbeta diversity at day 60, it came from recipient T cells and thymic progenitors that had survived. Reportedly, roughly two months post-transplant, alpha-beta T cells arose from several hundred expanded graft clones.

This clonotype was sampled from a girl aged 2 to 10 with Fanconi anemia, due to receive a stem cell transplant. Source: PBMCs, taken before TCRalphabeta/CD19-depleted stem cell transplant. The chain uses TRBV6-1 and TRBJ2-7; 10 bases match TRBD2. CDR3 in DNA: TGTGCCAGCAGTCCAGCGGGGGGGCGTTACGAGCAGTACTTC. Protein sequence: CASSPAGGRYEQYF.